The 16 T cell receptor beta chains below were found in one sample sequenced in a study of blood T cell repertoires in COVID-19. The repertoire was sequenced with immunoSEQ multiplex PCR; TCRdb's copy has only in-frame clones and lacks some. The sample records 250,000 to 350,000 clones, approximately 88% being singletons. Source material: peripheral blood. The source is a man younger than 35 who had recovered from COVID-19.

The rearrangement uses TRBV5-1 and TRBJ1-4; TRBD1 might be the D (6 bases). This CDR3 is built from 15 residues. CDR1 is SGHRS, CDR2 YFSETQ, per germline. V was clipped by 7 bases and J by 3 bases, with 16 bases between them. The CDR3 sequence is CASGLGGTANEKLFF. CDR3 in DNA: TGCGCCAGCGGCCTGGGGGGCACGGCTAATGAAAAACTGTTTTTT. The full variable domain, completed using reference TRBV5-1 and TRBJ1-4, is KAGVTQTPRYLIKTRGQQVTLSCSPISGHRSVSWYQQTPGQGLQFLFEYFSETQRNKGNFPGRFSGRQFSNSRSEMNVSTLELGDSALYLCASGLGGTANEKLFFGSGTQLSVL.

The V and J genes are TRBV5-1 and TRBJ1-2; possible D gene TRBD1, 6 bases. The CDR3 length is 13 residues. Trimming left V 4 bases short and J 8 bases short, with 15 bases between. The germline V gene has CDR1 SGHRS and CDR2 YFSETQ. The CDR3 nucleotides are TGCGCCAGCAGCCGGGGAGAGGGGGAAGGCTACACCTTC. Its protein product is CASSRGEGEGYTF.

The chain has TRBV5-1 and TRBJ2-2; a weak D match, TRBD1 (5 bases). Between the trimmed V and J ends, which lost 1 base and 6 bases, there was a span of 16 bases. The CDR3 has 16 residues. Germline assignment: CDR1 SGHRS and CDR2 YFSETQ. CDR3 sequence (DNA): TGCGCCAGCAGCTTGCGGGCCAGGGCGTATTCCGGGGAGCTGTTTTTT. Translation: CASSLRARAYSGELFF.

The sample holds a few counts of this clone. V is TRBV5-1 and J is TRBJ2-7; TRBD2 is a possible D gene (6 bases). CDR1 and CDR2 from the germline V gene are SGHRS and YFSETQ. Trimming took off 4 bases at V and 3 bases at J, with 14 bases between the two ends. The CDR3 is 14 residues long. CDR3 in amino acids: CASSPEGHYYEQYF. Here the CDR3 DNA reads TGCGCCAGCAGCCCGGAGGGCCATTACTACGAGCAGTACTTC.

This CDR3 reads CASSVPGLAQTEQFF. The CDR3 nucleotides are TGTGCCAGCAGCGTACCGGGACTAGCGCAGACTGAGCAGTTCTTC. V usage is TRBV13 and J usage is TRBJ2-1, with TRBD2 matching 10 bases. Germline V lookup: CDR1 PRHDT, CDR2 FYEKMQ (reference sequence). Trimming at V came to 5 bases and at J to 9 bases, leaving 10 bases not matched to a gene. The CDR3 length is 15 residues. Complete variable domain (other parts from reference TRBV13 and TRBJ2-1): AAGVIQSPRHLIKEKRETATLKCYPIPRHDTVYWYQQGPGQDPQFLISFYEKMQSDKGSIPDRFSAQQFSDYHSELNMSSLELGDSALYFCASSVPGLAQTEQFFGPGTRLTVL.

The chain links TRBV3-1 (or the pseudogene TRBV3-2) to TRBJ1-6, with a weak D call TRBD1 (6 bases). Germline V CDR1 and CDR2: LGHDT, YNNKEL (reference sequence). The CDR3 loop spans 16 amino acids. Deletions cut 4 bases from V and 10 bases from J, with 20 bases between. In nucleotides, the CDR3 is TGTGCCAGCAGCCGGGCGGGGGCGAACCCCGGCTCACCCCTCCACTTT. It is translated as CASSRAGANPGSPLHF.

This chain joins TRBV6-5 and TRBJ2-3, with D possibly TRBD2 on 5 matching bases. Germline V gene sequence: CDR1 MNHEY, CDR2 SVGAGI. Trimming took 4 bases from V and 7 from J, leaving 9 bases between them. This CDR3 is 12 amino acids long. The CDR3 sequence is CASSSTGNTQYF. The CDR3 DNA follows: TGTGCCAGCAGTTCCACGGGAAATACGCAGTATTTT.

This chain's CDR3 is CASSGPTTQETQYF. Here the CDR3 DNA reads TGTGCCAGCAGCGGTCCTACCACCCAAGAGACCCAGTACTTC. The V gene is TRBV7-8, the J gene TRBJ2-5, with D unresolved. The CDR3 is 14 amino acids. The V gene lost 5 bases and the J gene lost 1 base, with 11 bases spanning the gap. Germline-derived CDR1 and CDR2 are SGHVS and FQNEAQ.

The chain uses TRBV29-1 and TRBJ1-1, with unresolved D. Germline V gene data show CDR1 as SQVTM and CDR2 as ANQGSEA. V was shortened by 5 bases and J by 10 bases, with 14 bases between the two germline ends. This CDR3 is 11 amino acids long. The CDR3, as DNA: TGCAGCGTTCACCCCGCCCTAGGAGCTTTCTTT. Translation gives CSVHPALGAFF.

The chain couples TRBV10-3 to TRBJ1-1; D is unresolved. Deletions cut 0 bases from V and 10 bases from J, with 12 bases between. CDR1 is ENHRY and CDR2 is SYGVKD in the germline V gene. The CDR3 is made up of 13 amino acids. The CDR3 nucleotides read TGTGCCATCAGTGAGTCGACGGTCGAGGGAGCTTTCTTT. This codes for CAISESTVEGAFF.

The chain links TRBV6-5 to TRBJ1-2; 9 bases align to TRBD1. Germline assignment: CDR1 MNHEY and CDR2 SVGAGI. After removal of 5 bases from V and 10 bases from J, the junction contained 8 bases not matched to a gene. The length of the CDR3 is 13 residues. The CDR3 sequence is CASSPRDREIYTF. CDR3 DNA: TGTGCCAGCAGTCCCCGGGACAGGGAGATCTACACCTTC.

This rearrangement joins TRBV5-8 to TRBJ2-7; D may be TRBD1 (5 bases). Deletions cut 4 bases from V and 6 bases from J, with 11 bases between. The V gene's germline CDR1 is SGHTS and CDR2 YDEGEE. The CDR3 runs to 12 residues. The CDR3 sequence: CASSRAGFEQYF. The CDR3 DNA is TGTGCCAGCAGCAGGGCAGGGTTCGAGCAGTACTTC.

The genes are TRBV12-5 and TRBJ2-7; D is unresolved. The CDR3 extends over 10 amino acids. Germline V gene data show CDR1 as LGHNT and CDR2 as FRNRAP. V was pared by 4 bases and J by 4 bases, with 2 bases between. CDR3 nucleotide sequence: TGTGCTAGTGGTTCTTACGAGCAGTACTTC. Its translation is CASGSYEQYF.

The rearrangement uses TRBV5-4 and TRBJ1-2, with unresolved D. There are 17 residues in the CDR3. V was clipped by 4 bases and J by 1 base, with 20 bases between them. Germline CDR1 reads SGHNT; CDR2 reads YYREEE (reference sequence). Here the CDR3 DNA reads TGTGCCAGCAGCGCCCTATACCCCCTTCCGGGTAACTATGGCTACACCTTC. Its translation is CASSALYPLPGNYGYTF.

The chain is built from TRBV9 and TRBJ1-1; D uncertain. V gave up 1 base and J gave up 4 bases, with 14 bases separating them. CDR3 length equals 15 residues. Germline lookup yields CDR1 SGDLS and CDR2 YYNGEE. This chain's CDR3 is CASSVIPGLGTEAFF. The CDR3 DNA follows: TGTGCCAGCAGCGTAATTCCTGGGCTTGGCACTGAAGCTTTCTTT.

This clone was counted a few times. J is TRBJ1-3 and V is TRBV2; D uncertain. Trimming stripped 2 bases from V and 0 bases from J, with 11 bases between. The germline V gene has CDR1 SNHLY and CDR2 FYNNEI. The CDR3 totals 16 residues. In DNA form, the CDR3 reads TGTGCCAGCAGTGAAAATGGCGGTTACTCTGGAAACACCATATATTTT. Its protein product is CASSENGGYSGNTIYF. The full variable domain, its missing parts supplied by reference TRBV2 and TRBJ1-3, is EPEVTQTPSHQVTQMGQEVILRCVPISNHLYFYWYRQILGQKVEFLVSFYNNEISEKSEIFDDQFSVERPDGSNFTLKIRSTKLEDSAMYFCASSENGGYSGNTIYFGEGSWLTVV.